Following are 6 T cell receptor beta chains from one sample sequenced in a study of OX40 agonist ivuxolimab in advanced cancers. The protocol was immunoSEQ multiplex PCR, while the TCRdb copy is restricted to in-frame clones and leaves out a portion. Of about 96,000 clones listed, about 90% are singletons. Specimen: CD4+ or CD8+ T cells sorted from blood, collected in a trial of the OX40 agonist ivuxolimab. Receptor source: an adult with an advanced solid tumor such as melanoma, head and neck, liver or kidney cancer.

The rearrangement links TRBV10-3 to TRBJ2-1, with TRBD1 identical over 9 bases. The V and J ends lost 5 bases and 7 bases, in that order; junction bases with no gene match: 9. CDR1 ENHRY and CDR2 SYGVKD come from the germline V gene. The CDR3 totals 15 residues. The CDR3 region has the DNA TGTGCCATCAGTCCAACAGGGGGCGCGAGTAATGAGCAGTTCTTC. Translated: CAISPTGGASNEQFF.

This chain joins TRBV7-9 and TRBJ1-1, with 10 bases matching TRBD1. Germline V gene lookup returns CDR1 SEHNR and CDR2 FQNEAQ (reference sequence). With V trimmed by 5 bases and J by 2 bases, 5 bases remained unmatched. CDR3 size: 15 residues. The CDR3: CASSPSTGGNTEAFF. The CDR3 region has the DNA TGTGCCAGCAGCCCCTCGACAGGGGGCAACACTGAAGCTTTCTTT.

The V call is TRBV28, the J call TRBJ2-7; D gene uncertain. This CDR3 contains 14 residues. Germline CDR1 MDHEN, CDR2 SYDVKM. Trimming took 6 bases from V and 2 from J, leaving 14 bases between them. CDR3 nucleotide sequence: TGTGCCAGCAGATCCCGAAGTCCCCCCTACGAGCAGTACTTC. As protein: CASRSRSPPYEQYF.

This chain links TRBV29-1 with TRBJ1-2, with no clear D. There are 10 residues in the CDR3. Trimming took off 4 bases at V and 6 bases at J, with 6 bases between the two ends. Germline CDR1 reads SQVTM; CDR2 reads ANQGSEA. CDR3 protein: CSVADNGYTF. The CDR3, as DNA: TGCAGCGTTGCTGACAATGGCTACACCTTC.

The chain has TRBV7-3 and TRBJ2-1, with TRBD2 matching 12 bases. Germline assignment: CDR1 SGHTA and CDR2 FQGTGA. J was trimmed by 8 bases and V by 3 bases; bases with no gene match: 5. This CDR3 region has 15 residues. The DNA for the CDR3 is TGTGCCAGCAGCTTGCTAGCGGGAGGGATTGATGAGCAGTTCTTC. It translates to CASSLLAGGIDEQFF.

V and J are TRBV7-2 and TRBJ1-2; D is ambiguous. The CDR3 is 12 residues long. The V and J ends lost 4 bases and 1 base respectively, with 4 bases between them. The germline V gene encodes CDR1 SGHTA and CDR2 FQGNSA. CDR3 sequence: CASSSVNYGYTF. CDR3 nucleotides: TGTGCCAGCAGCTCGGTTAACTATGGCTACACCTTC.